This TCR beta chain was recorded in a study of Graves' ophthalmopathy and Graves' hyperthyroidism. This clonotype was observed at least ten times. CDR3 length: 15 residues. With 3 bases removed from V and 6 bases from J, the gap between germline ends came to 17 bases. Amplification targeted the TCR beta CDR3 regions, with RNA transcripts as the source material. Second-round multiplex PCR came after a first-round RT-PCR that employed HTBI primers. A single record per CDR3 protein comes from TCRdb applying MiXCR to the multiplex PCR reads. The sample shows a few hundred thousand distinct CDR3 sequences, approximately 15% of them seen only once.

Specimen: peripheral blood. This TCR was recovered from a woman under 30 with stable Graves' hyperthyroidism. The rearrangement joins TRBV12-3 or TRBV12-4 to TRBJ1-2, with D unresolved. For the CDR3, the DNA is TGTGCCAGCAGTTTTCGGCCGACCCGTCACCATGGCTACACCTTC. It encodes CASSFRPTRHHGYTF.